This T cell receptor beta chain was observed in a study of blood T cell repertoires in COVID-19. Study-wide context: T cells, B-cell-depleted T cells, or PBMCs provided the cDNA or gDNA that served as material.

Trimming cost V 0 bases and J 3 bases, with 10 bases left between them. The CDR3 runs to 15 residues. Germline lookup yields CDR1 SGHRS and CDR2 YFSETQ. Original handling: Cell counts per sample came from amplifying reference gene primers. Sequencing used immunoSEQ multiplex PCR; TCRdb keeps in-frame clones, though not all of them. V, J and clone size derive from that table, while D and trimming were established from the DNA sequence. The repertoire has 200,000 to 300,000 clones, roughly 80% of them found once; the top ten carry 4.2%. The rearrangement uses TRBV5-1 and TRBJ1-5, with D unresolved. The sequence came from a man aged 60-69 years with acute or convalescent COVID-19. What was sequenced was peripheral blood. CDR3 loop: CASSLVGDINQPQHF. CDR3 DNA sequence: TGCGCCAGCAGCTTGGTCGGGGATATCAATCAGCCCCAGCATTTT.